Following are 10 T cell receptor beta chains from one sample sequenced in a study of blood T cell repertoires in COVID-19. Libraries were prepared by immunoSEQ multiplex PCR; TCRdb keeps only in-frame clonotypes and omits some of them. The table records 650,000 to 800,000 clones, 80% to 90% of them present only once. Sequencing was carried out using peripheral blood. The receptors here all came from a woman aged 18 to 35 with acute or convalescent COVID-19.

This clone occurred a few times. The V and J genes are TRBV19 and TRBJ2-7; 9 positions match TRBD2. This CDR3 spans 17 amino acids. The J segment lost 4 bases and the V segment lost 7 bases, leaving 17 bases of the junction unmatched. From germline, CDR1 is LNHDA and CDR2 SQIVND (reference sequence). The CDR3 region has the DNA TGTGCCAGTAAGGCGACGCGGGGGGGATCAACCGTTTACGAGCAGTACTTC. Amino acid sequence: CASKATRGGSTVYEQYF.

The V gene is TRBV3-1 (or the pseudogene TRBV3-2), the J gene TRBJ2-5, with 7 bases fitting TRBD1. Germline trimming cut 1 base from V and 4 bases from J; bases unmatched to any gene: 6. The germline CDR1 and CDR2 sequences are LGHDT and YNNKEL (reference sequence). The CDR3 contains 15 residues. This chain's CDR3 is CASSQAPWDRETQYF. As DNA, the CDR3 is TGTGCCAGCAGCCAAGCTCCGTGGGACAGAGAGACCCAGTACTTC.

The V call is TRBV5-8, the J call TRBJ1-5; D remains ambiguous. Trimming shortened V by 0 bases and J by 4 bases, and 8 bases separated the two germline ends. CDR1 and CDR2 (germline): SGHTS, YDEGEE. The CDR3 has 14 amino acids. The CDR3: CASSLGKLNQPQHF. In DNA, the CDR3 is TGTGCCAGCAGCTTGGGAAAACTAAATCAGCCCCAGCATTTT.

This clone showed up just once. V gene TRBV9 combines with J gene TRBJ2-1; 7 bases are a match to TRBD2. The CDR3 loop spans 15 amino acids. The V gene end was trimmed by 0 bases and the J gene end by 9 bases; junction bases not matched to a gene: 9. Looked up from germline, CDR1 is SGDLS and CDR2 is YYNGEE. The CDR3 DNA reads as TGTGCCAGCAGCGTAGACCCGGGGGGATTCGGTGAGCAGTTCTTC. Its protein product is CASSVDPGGFGEQFF.

The gene calls are TRBV4-1 and TRBJ2-5; 11 positions agree with TRBD2. Trimming took 2 bases from V and 1 from J; bases not matched to a gene: 3. The CDR3 consists of 16 residues. From germline, CDR1 is MGHRA and CDR2 YSYEKL. The CDR3: CASSQRLAGFQETQYF. CDR3 sequence (DNA): TGCGCCAGCAGCCAAAGACTAGCGGGGTTCCAAGAGACCCAGTACTTC.

V is TRBV24-1 and J is TRBJ1-5; D may be TRBD1 (5 bases). Germline V gives CDR1 KGHDR, CDR2 SFDVKD. CDR3 length equals 15 residues. V was cut by 7 bases and J by 6 bases, with 18 bases left in between. The CDR3 DNA reads TGTGCCACCAGCCCCAAGGGGTGGAGTAGTCAGCCCCAGCATTTT. This translates into CATSPKGWSSQPQHF.

The V call is TRBV7-2, the J call TRBJ1-1, with no clear D. V lost 2 bases and J lost 10, with 17 bases in between. CDR1 and CDR2 (germline): SGHTA, FQGNSA. The CDR3 is 14 residues long. The CDR3 is CASSLRLSNRGAFF. The DNA of the CDR3 is TGTGCCAGCAGCTTAAGGCTTTCCAACCGGGGAGCTTTCTTT.

V is TRBV7-2 and J is TRBJ2-1, with 7 bases fitting TRBD1. V shed 5 bases, J shed 2 bases, and the junction held 18 bases outside the gene matches. The CDR3 sequence is 19 residues long. Germline V gene sequence: CDR1 SGHTA, CDR2 FQGNSA. The CDR3 DNA is TGTGCCAGCAGCCTCAGGGGGTCCTCTATACTCGTACCCTACAATGAGCAGTTCTTC. Protein product: CASSLRGSSILVPYNEQFF.

A single count supports this clone. The chain uses TRBV13 and TRBJ1-4; possibly TRBD1 for D (5 bases). This CDR3 spans 14 amino acids. From germline, CDR1 is PRHDT and CDR2 FYEKMQ (reference sequence). Trimming removed 2 bases from V and 8 bases from J, with 12 bases in between. CDR3 DNA: TGTGCCAGCAGCTTACGGCAGGGTAGAGAAAAACTGTTTTTT. This encodes CASSLRQGREKLFF.

The rearrangement uses TRBV7-6 and TRBJ1-2; 8 positions agree with TRBD1. Germline lookup yields CDR1 SGHVS and CDR2 FNYEAQ. Trimming cost V 5 bases and J 2 bases; bases outside gene matches: 7. The CDR3 runs to 15 residues. This chain's CDR3 is CASSPITGGNYGYTF. Here the CDR3 DNA reads TGTGCCAGCAGCCCGATCACAGGGGGGAACTATGGCTACACCTTC.